The 11 T cell receptor beta chains reported below all come from one sample, sequenced in a study of cytomegalovirus exposure and HLA in healthy donors. TCRdb's copy holds only in-frame clones and misses some; the assay was immunoSEQ multiplex PCR. This table holds about 190,000 clones, around 82% found once. Sequenced input: PBMCs. These receptors came from a woman aged 18-29 years in good health and CMV-seropositive.

V gene TRBV5-4 combines with J gene TRBJ2-2; TRBD2 matches 11 bases. The V gene end was trimmed by 7 bases and the J gene end by 5 bases; junction bases not matched to a gene: 7. The CDR3 runs 15 residues. The germline CDR1 and CDR2 sequences are SGHNT and YYREEE (reference sequence). This CDR3 is CASALAGGVTGELFF. The CDR3 DNA follows: TGTGCCAGCGCCCTAGCGGGGGGTGTTACCGGGGAGCTGTTTTTT.

The gene calls are TRBV9 and TRBJ2-5; 8 nucleotides line up with TRBD1. Germline assignment: CDR1 SGDLS and CDR2 YYNGEE. The CDR3 length is 15 residues. The V gene end was trimmed by 0 bases and the J gene end by 4 bases; junction bases not matched to a gene: 5. This chain's CDR3 is CASSVAGQGRETQYF. The CDR3 DNA follows: TGTGCCAGCAGCGTAGCTGGACAGGGCCGAGAGACCCAGTACTTC.

The chain has TRBV5-6 and TRBJ1-2; TRBD1 matches at 7 bases. CDR3 size: 15 residues. J was trimmed by 6 bases and V by 1 base; bases with no gene match: 9. Per the germline V gene, CDR1 is SGHDT and CDR2 is YYEEEE. The CDR3 protein is CASSLMAGGSDGYTF. CDR3 bases: TGTGCCAGCAGCTTGATGGCAGGGGGTTCGGATGGCTACACCTTC.

V usage is TRBV9 and J usage is TRBJ1-4; D uncertain. Trimming took off 2 bases at V and 3 bases at J, with 11 bases between the two ends. This CDR3 region has 15 residues. The germline gives CDR1 SGDLS, CDR2 YYNGEE. The CDR3 sequence: CASSVHIGSNEKLFF. CDR3 sequence (DNA): TGTGCCAGCAGCGTCCATATCGGGTCTAATGAAAAACTGTTTTTT.

The chain is built from TRBV18 and TRBJ1-6; tentative D call: TRBD1 (5 bases). The CDR3 covers 16 residues. The germline V gene encodes CDR1 KGHSH and CDR2 LQKENI. Trimming cost V 0 bases and J 10 bases, with 16 bases left between them. Here the CDR3 reads CASSPPTGRVESPLHF. CDR3 nucleotides: TGTGCCAGCTCACCACCGACGGGCAGGGTAGAGTCACCCCTCCACTTT. Together with reference TRBV18 and TRBJ1-6, the CDR3 gives the full variable domain: NAGVMQNPRHLVRRRGQEARLRCSPMKGHSHVYWYRQLPEEGLKFMVYLQKENIIDESGMPKERFSAEFPKEGPSILRIQQVVRGDSAAYFCASSPPTGRVESPLHFGNGTRLTVT.

This clone showed up just a few times. The rearrangement uses TRBV7-9 and TRBJ1-2; 9 nucleotides line up with TRBD1. This CDR3 region has 13 residues. The germline gives CDR1 SEHNR, CDR2 FQNEAQ (reference sequence). V shed 5 bases, J shed 6 bases, and the junction held 4 bases outside the gene matches. CDR3 DNA sequence: TGTGCCAGCAGCCTCCGGGACAGGGATGGCTACACCTTC. Translated, it gives CASSLRDRDGYTF.

The V gene is TRBV18, the J gene TRBJ1-3; TRBD1 might be the D (6 bases). The V end was cut by 3 bases, the J end by 2 bases, with 8 bases between. The CDR3 has 14 amino acids. Germline CDR1 and CDR2: KGHSH and LQKENI. CDR3 coding DNA: TGTGCCAGCTCACCCGGGACACCTGGAAACACCATATATTTT. Protein product: CASSPGTPGNTIYF. Combining the CDR3 with reference TRBV18 and TRBJ1-3 gives the whole variable domain NAGVMQNPRHLVRRRGQEARLRCSPMKGHSHVYWYRQLPEEGLKFMVYLQKENIIDESGMPKERFSAEFPKEGPSILRIQQVVRGDSAAYFCASSPGTPGNTIYFGEGSWLTVV.

The chain uses TRBV5-1 and TRBJ1-2; D is unresolved. Between the trimmed V and J ends, which lost 1 base and 0 bases, there was a span of 10 bases. Germline-derived CDR1 and CDR2 are SGHRS and YFSETQ. CDR3 length: 15 residues. CDR3 DNA sequence: TGCGCCAGCAGCTTGAGGTCGGGTTCTAACTATGGCTACACCTTC. Protein product: CASSLRSGSNYGYTF.

The rearrangement uses TRBV11-1 and TRBJ2-6; 9 nucleotides match TRBD1. V shed 7 bases, J shed 1 base, and the junction held 14 bases outside the gene matches. CDR1 is SGHAT and CDR2 is FQDESV in the germline V gene (reference sequence). CDR3 length equals 19 residues. CDR3 sequence reads: CASTKDGTGSFSGANVLTF. The CDR3 DNA is TGTGCCAGCACCAAAGACGGGACAGGGAGTTTTTCTGGGGCCAACGTCCTGACTTTC.

V usage is TRBV4-1 and J usage is TRBJ1-2; 9 bases are a match to TRBD1. This CDR3 has 18 amino acids. The V and J ends lost 2 bases and 0 bases, in that order; junction bases with no gene match: 10. Germline values: CDR1 MGHRA, CDR2 YSYEKL. The chain's CDR3 is CASSQRTGAPFSNYGYTF. The CDR3 DNA reads TGCGCCAGCAGCCAACGGACAGGGGCTCCATTTTCTAACTATGGCTACACCTTC.

The DNA for the CDR3 is TGTGCCATTCGAGCCCCGGGCGAGCAGTACTTC. This encodes CAIRAPGEQYF. The V call is TRBV7-2, the J call TRBJ2-7; D is unresolved. V gave up 10 bases and J gave up 6 bases, with 13 bases separating them. The CDR3 covers 11 residues. Germline loops: CDR1 SGHTA, CDR2 FQGNSA. Complete variable domain (other parts from reference TRBV7-2 and TRBJ2-7): GAGVSQSPSNKVTEKGKDVELRCDPISGHTALYWYRQSLGQGLEFLIYFQGNSAPDKSGLPSDRFSAERTGGSVSTLTIQRTQQEDSAVYLCAIRAPGEQYFGPGTRLTVT.